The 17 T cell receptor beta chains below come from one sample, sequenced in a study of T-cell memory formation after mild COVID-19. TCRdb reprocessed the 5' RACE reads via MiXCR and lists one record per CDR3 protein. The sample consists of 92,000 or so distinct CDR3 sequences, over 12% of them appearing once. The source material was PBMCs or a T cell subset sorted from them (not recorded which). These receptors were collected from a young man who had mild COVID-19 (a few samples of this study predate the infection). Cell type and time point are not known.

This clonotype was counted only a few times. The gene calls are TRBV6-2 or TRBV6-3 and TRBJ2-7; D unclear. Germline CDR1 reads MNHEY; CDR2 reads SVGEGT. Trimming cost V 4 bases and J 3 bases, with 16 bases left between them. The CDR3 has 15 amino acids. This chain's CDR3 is CASSWSFAEGYEQYF. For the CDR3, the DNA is TGTGCCAGCAGTTGGTCCTTCGCGGAAGGCTACGAGCAGTACTTC.

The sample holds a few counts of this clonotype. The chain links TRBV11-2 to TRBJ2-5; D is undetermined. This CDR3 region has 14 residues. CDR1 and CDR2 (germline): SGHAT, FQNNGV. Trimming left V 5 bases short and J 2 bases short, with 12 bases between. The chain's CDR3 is CASSSLRWQETQYF. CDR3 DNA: TGTGCCAGCAGCAGCCTTAGGTGGCAAGAGACCCAGTACTTC.

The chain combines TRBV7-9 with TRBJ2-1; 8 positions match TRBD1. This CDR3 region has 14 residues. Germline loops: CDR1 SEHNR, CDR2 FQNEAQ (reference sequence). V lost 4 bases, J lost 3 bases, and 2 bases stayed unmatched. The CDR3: CASSSTGVYNEQFF. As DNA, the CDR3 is TGTGCCAGCAGCTCGACAGGGGTCTACAATGAGCAGTTCTTC.

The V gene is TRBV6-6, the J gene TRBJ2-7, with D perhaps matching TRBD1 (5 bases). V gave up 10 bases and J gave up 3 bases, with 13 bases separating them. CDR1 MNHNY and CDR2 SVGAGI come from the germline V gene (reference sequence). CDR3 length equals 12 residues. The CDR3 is CAIQGVGYEQYF. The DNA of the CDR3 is TGTGCCATTCAGGGTGTCGGCTACGAGCAGTACTTC.

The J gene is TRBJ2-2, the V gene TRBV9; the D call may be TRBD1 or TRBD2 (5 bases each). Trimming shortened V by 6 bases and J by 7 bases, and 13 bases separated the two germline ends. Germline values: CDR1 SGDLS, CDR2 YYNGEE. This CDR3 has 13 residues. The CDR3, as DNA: TGTGCCAGCAATCCCGGGGCGGGCGGGGAGCTGTTTTTT. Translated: CASNPGAGGELFF.

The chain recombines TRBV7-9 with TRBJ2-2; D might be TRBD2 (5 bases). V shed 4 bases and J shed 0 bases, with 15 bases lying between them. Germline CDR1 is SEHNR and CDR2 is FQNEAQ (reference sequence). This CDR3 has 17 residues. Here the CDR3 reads CASSSTADYPNTGELFF. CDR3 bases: TGTGCCAGCAGCTCAACCGCCGACTACCCGAACACCGGGGAGCTGTTTTTT.

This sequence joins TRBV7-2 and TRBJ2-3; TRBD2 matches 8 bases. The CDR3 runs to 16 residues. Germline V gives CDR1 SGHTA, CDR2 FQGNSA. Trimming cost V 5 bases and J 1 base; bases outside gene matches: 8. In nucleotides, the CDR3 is TGTGCCAGCAGCAAGTGGCGGGGGGCCCGCACAGATACGCAGTATTTT. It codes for CASSKWRGARTDTQYF.

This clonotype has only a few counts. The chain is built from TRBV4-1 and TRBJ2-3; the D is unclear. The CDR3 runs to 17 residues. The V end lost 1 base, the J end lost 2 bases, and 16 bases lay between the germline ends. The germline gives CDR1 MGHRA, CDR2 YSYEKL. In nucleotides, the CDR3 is TGCGCCAGCAGCCAAGCCGAATTTGACGCCCCCACAGATACGCAGTATTTT. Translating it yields CASSQAEFDAPTDTQYF.

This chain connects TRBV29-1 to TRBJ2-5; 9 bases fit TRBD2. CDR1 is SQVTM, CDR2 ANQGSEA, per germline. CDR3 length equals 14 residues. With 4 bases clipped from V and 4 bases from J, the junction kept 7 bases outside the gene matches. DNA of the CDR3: TGCAGCGTTGTTTCGGTTAGCGGGGGAGAGACCCAGTACTTC. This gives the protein CSVVSVSGGETQYF.

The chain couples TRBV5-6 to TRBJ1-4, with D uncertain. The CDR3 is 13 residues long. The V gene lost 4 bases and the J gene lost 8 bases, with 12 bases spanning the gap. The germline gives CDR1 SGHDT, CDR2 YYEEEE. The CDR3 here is CASSLWIEEKLFF. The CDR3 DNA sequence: TGTGCCAGCAGCCTATGGATTGAGGAAAAACTGTTTTTT.

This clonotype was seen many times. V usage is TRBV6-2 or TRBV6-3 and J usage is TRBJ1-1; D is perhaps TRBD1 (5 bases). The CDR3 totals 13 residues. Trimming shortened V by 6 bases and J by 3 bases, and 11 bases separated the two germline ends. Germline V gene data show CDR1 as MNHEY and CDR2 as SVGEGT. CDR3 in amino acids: CASRWGADTEAFF. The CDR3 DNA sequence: TGTGCCAGCAGGTGGGGCGCCGACACTGAAGCTTTCTTT.

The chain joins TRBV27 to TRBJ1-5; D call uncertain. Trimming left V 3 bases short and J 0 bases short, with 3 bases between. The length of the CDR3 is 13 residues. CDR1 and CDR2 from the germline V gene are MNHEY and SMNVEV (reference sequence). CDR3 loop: CASSLFSNQPQHF. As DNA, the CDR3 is TGTGCCAGCAGTTTGTTTAGCAATCAGCCCCAGCATTTT.

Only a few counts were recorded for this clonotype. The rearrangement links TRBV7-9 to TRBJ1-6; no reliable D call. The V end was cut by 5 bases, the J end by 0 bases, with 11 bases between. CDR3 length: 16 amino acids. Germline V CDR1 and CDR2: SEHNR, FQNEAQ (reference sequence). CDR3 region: CASSPNPISYNSPLHF. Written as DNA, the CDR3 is TGTGCCAGCAGCCCGAACCCGATCTCCTATAATTCACCCCTCCACTTT.

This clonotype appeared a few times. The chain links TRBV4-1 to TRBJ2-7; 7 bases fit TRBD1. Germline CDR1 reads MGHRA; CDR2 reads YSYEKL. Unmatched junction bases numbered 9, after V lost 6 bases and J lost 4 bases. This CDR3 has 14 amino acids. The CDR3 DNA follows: TGCGCCAGCAGATACCGACAGGGAGATTACGAGCAGTACTTC. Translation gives CASRYRQGDYEQYF.

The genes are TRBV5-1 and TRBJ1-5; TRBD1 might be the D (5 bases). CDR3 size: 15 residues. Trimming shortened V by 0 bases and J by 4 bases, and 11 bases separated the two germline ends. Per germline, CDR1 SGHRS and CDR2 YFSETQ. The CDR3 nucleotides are TGCGCCAGCAGCTTGGACGGGGGAGTGAATCAGCCCCAGCATTTT. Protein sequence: CASSLDGGVNQPQHF.

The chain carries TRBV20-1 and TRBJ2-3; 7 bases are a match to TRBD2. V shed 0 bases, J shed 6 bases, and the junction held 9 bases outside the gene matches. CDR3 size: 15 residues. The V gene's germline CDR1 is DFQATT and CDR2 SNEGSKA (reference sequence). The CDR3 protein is CSARDPERGSDTQYF. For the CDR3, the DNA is TGCAGTGCTAGAGATCCAGAGCGGGGTAGCGATACGCAGTATTTT.

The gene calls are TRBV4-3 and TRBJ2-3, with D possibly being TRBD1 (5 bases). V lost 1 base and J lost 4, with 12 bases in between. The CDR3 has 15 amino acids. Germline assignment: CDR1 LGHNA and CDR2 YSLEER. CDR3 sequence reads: CASSQGGYRADTQYF. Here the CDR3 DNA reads TGCGCCAGCAGCCAAGGGGGCTATCGGGCAGATACGCAGTATTTT.